A single sample gave rise to the 22 T cell receptor beta chains below, sequenced in a study of shared clonotypes between healthy human individuals. Sequenced by immunoSEQ multiplex PCR; TCRdb stores in-frame clones only, minus some. The sample consists of approximately 620,000 clones, 97% of them appearing once. Sequenced: naive CD4+ T cells sorted from blood. Subset in this sample: CD45RA+ positively selected. These receptors were taken from a woman in her 30s in good health.

This chain joins TRBV9 and TRBJ2-1; 11 bases are shared with TRBD2. The CDR3 contains 15 residues. Germline-derived CDR1 and CDR2 are SGDLS and YYNGEE. V trimming: 3 bases; J trimming: 7 bases; junction bases outside the gene matches: 6. The DNA for the CDR3 is TGTGCCAGCAGCGAGACTAGCGGGACGGTGAATGAGCAGTTCTTC. Translation gives CASSETSGTVNEQFF.

The gene calls are TRBV29-1 and TRBJ2-7, with D possibly matching TRBD2 (5 bases). The CDR3 contains 15 residues. V was trimmed by 3 bases and J by 4 bases, leaving 19 bases between them. From germline, CDR1 is SQVTM and CDR2 ANQGSEA. CDR3 DNA sequence: TGCAGCGTTGAGGACCGTAGGGAGAGTATGTACGAGCAGTACTTC. This gives the protein CSVEDRRESMYEQYF.

The chain joins TRBV15 to TRBJ1-5, with D tentatively TRBD1 (5 bases). Trimming shortened V by 9 bases and J by 0 bases, and 12 bases separated the two germline ends. The CDR3 spans 14 residues. CDR1 is LNHNV and CDR2 is YYDKDF in the germline V gene (reference sequence). CDR3 in DNA: TGTGCCACAGGGACCGCATATAGCAATCAGCCCCAGCATTTT. This sequence encodes CATGTAYSNQPQHF.

The chain has TRBV6-1 and TRBJ2-7; 10 bases match TRBD2. J gave up 2 bases and V 0 bases, and 4 bases lay outside the gene matches. Germline V gives CDR1 MNHNS, CDR2 SASEGT. The CDR3 spans 16 residues. The CDR3 loop is CASSEALAGVTYEQYF. CDR3 coding DNA: TGTGCCAGCAGTGAAGCCCTAGCGGGGGTGACCTACGAGCAGTACTTC.

Note on this clone: The sample has other DNA sequences that encode this CDR3 too. V and J are TRBV6-5 and TRBJ1-1, with D hard to call. The V and J ends lost 0 bases and 1 base respectively, with 6 bases between them. Germline CDR1 and CDR2: MNHEY and SVGAGI. CDR3 length: 14 residues. The CDR3: CASSYSRTNTEAFF. In nucleotides, the CDR3 is TGTGCCAGCAGTTACTCGAGAACGAACACTGAAGCTTTCTTT.

This chain connects TRBV28 to TRBJ1-2; 9 bases map to TRBD1. The V gene end was trimmed by 5 bases and the J gene end by 2 bases; junction bases not matched to a gene: 3. CDR1 and CDR2 from the germline V gene are MDHEN and SYDVKM. This CDR3 has 14 residues. The CDR3 sequence: CASSTGGWNYGYTF. CDR3 nucleotides: TGTGCCAGCAGTACAGGGGGCTGGAACTATGGCTACACCTTC.

This clone was picked up a small number of times. The chain is built from TRBV28 and TRBJ1-3; no reliable D call. Germline lookup yields CDR1 MDHEN and CDR2 SYDVKM. V lost 8 bases and J lost 11, with 19 bases in between. The length of the CDR3 is 13 residues. The CDR3 loop reads CASRTRFNDAIYF. The CDR3 region has the DNA TGTGCCAGCCGGACCCGATTCAACGATGCCATATATTTT.

This clone was counted a single time. The chain is built from TRBV6-6 and TRBJ2-1, with a weak D call TRBD1 (6 bases). The germline V gene has CDR1 MNHNY and CDR2 SVGAGI (reference sequence). The CDR3 consists of 14 residues. V shed 0 bases and J shed 9 bases, with 12 bases lying between them. For the CDR3, the DNA is TGTGCCAGCAGTTACTCTGTGACAGGTAGTGAGCAGTTCTTC. Protein sequence: CASSYSVTGSEQFF.

V and J are TRBV19 and TRBJ2-7, with a possible D match to TRBD2 (5 bases). The CDR3 is made up of 12 amino acids. CDR1 and CDR2 from the germline V gene are LNHDA and SQIVND (reference sequence). Trimming removed 6 bases at V and 5 bases at J, with 11 bases between. CDR3 sequence: CASREGEHEQYF. The CDR3 DNA follows: TGTGCCAGTAGAGAGGGTGAACACGAGCAGTACTTC.

The rearrangement uses TRBV7-9 and TRBJ1-2; D is unresolved. CDR3 length equals 12 residues. The germline V gene has CDR1 SEHNR and CDR2 FQNEAQ (reference sequence). Trimming left V 5 bases short and J 6 bases short, with 10 bases between. CDR3 nucleotide sequence: TGTGCCAGCAGCCTCGCGGAACATGGCTACACCTTC. The encoded protein is CASSLAEHGYTF.

The chain has TRBV28 and TRBJ1-5; 8 bases map to TRBD1. The germline gives CDR1 MDHEN, CDR2 SYDVKM. This CDR3 region has 15 residues. V was clipped by 6 bases and J by 2 bases; unmatched bases: 6. The CDR3 DNA sequence: TGTGCCAGCAGCAGGACAGGGTGGGGCAATCAGCCCCAGCATTTT. Translation gives CASSRTGWGNQPQHF.

The chain links TRBV27 to TRBJ2-2, with D unresolved. The CDR3 loop spans 13 amino acids. The V gene lost 2 bases and the J gene lost 7 bases, with 8 bases spanning the gap. The V gene's germline CDR1 is MNHEY and CDR2 SMNVEV (reference sequence). The CDR3 protein is CASSLGAHGELFF. In DNA form, the CDR3 reads TGTGCCAGCAGTTTAGGAGCTCACGGGGAGCTGTTTTTT.

This rearrangement joins TRBV4-1 to TRBJ2-1, with 9 nucleotides matching TRBD2. V lost 1 base and J lost 0; bases outside the gene matches: 4. Germline V gene lookup returns CDR1 MGHRA and CDR2 YSYEKL. The CDR3 contains 17 residues. CDR3 bases: TGCGCCAGCAGCCAAGCGGCTAGCGGGATCTCCTACAATGAGCAGTTCTTC. It codes for CASSQAASGISYNEQFF.

V usage is TRBV7-9 and J usage is TRBJ2-7; D is uncertain. This CDR3 comprises 16 residues. Trimming took off 1 base at V and 0 bases at J, with 13 bases between the two ends. CDR1 is SEHNR and CDR2 is FQNEAQ in the germline V gene (reference sequence). The CDR3, as DNA: TGTGCCAGCAGCTTAGTTAACTGGAAGGGCTCCTACGAGCAGTACTTC. Translated, it gives CASSLVNWKGSYEQYF.

V and J are TRBV28 and TRBJ1-6; D is uncertain. The germline CDR1 and CDR2 sequences are MDHEN and SYDVKM. The CDR3 loop spans 15 amino acids. The ends were cut back, 5 bases at V and 6 bases at J, with 14 bases in the middle. CDR3: CASSPHGEGNSPLHF. The CDR3, as DNA: TGTGCCAGCAGTCCCCACGGGGAGGGTAATTCACCCCTCCACTTT.

V and J are TRBV18 and TRBJ1-5; 8 bases match TRBD1. CDR1 and CDR2 (germline): KGHSH, LQKENI. The ends lost 3 bases at V and 1 base at J; junction bases unmatched: 5. There are 16 residues in the CDR3. The CDR3 here is CASSPAGGWSNQPQHF. CDR3 DNA sequence: TGTGCCAGCTCACCCGCAGGGGGCTGGAGCAATCAGCCCCAGCATTTT.

The chain employs TRBV19 and TRBJ2-1, with TRBD1 identical over 9 bases. Germline trimming cut 7 bases from V and 6 bases from J; bases unmatched to any gene: 7. Germline CDR1 and CDR2: LNHDA and SQIVND (reference sequence). CDR3 length: 14 residues. CDR3 sequence reads: CASTLGQGLNEQFF. Here the CDR3 DNA reads TGTGCCAGTACGCTCGGACAGGGGCTCAATGAGCAGTTCTTC.

V usage is TRBV18 and J usage is TRBJ2-3, with 9 bases matching TRBD2. This CDR3 has 16 residues. Germline values: CDR1 KGHSH, CDR2 LQKENI. The junction had 7 bases not matched to a gene; V was cut back by 4 bases and J by 2 bases. CDR3 coding DNA: TGTGCCAGCTCACTCCGACTAGCGGAGAACACAGATACGCAGTATTTT. Its translation: CASSLRLAENTDTQYF.

The chain combines TRBV6-1 with TRBJ1-5; TRBD1 agrees at 7 bases. Germline lookup yields CDR1 MNHNS and CDR2 SASEGT. V shed 7 bases and J 2 bases; nucleotides not matched to a gene: 5. The CDR3 spans 14 residues. CDR3 sequence reads: CASNDGQGNQPQHF. CDR3 DNA sequence: TGTGCCAGCAACGACGGACAGGGCAATCAGCCCCAGCATTTT.

This sequence joins TRBV21-1 and TRBJ2-5; the table gives TRBD1 as D, unverified against the DNA. TRBV21-1 is a documented pseudogene. This CDR3 spans 18 amino acids. CDR3 amino acids: CASSKEKGARNGVETQYF. For the CDR3, the DNA is TGTGCCAGCAGCAAAGAAAAGGGGGCGCGGAATGGGGTGGAGACCCAGTACTTC.

This clone was counted a single time. This chain uses TRBV28 with TRBJ2-2; 7 nucleotides agree with TRBD2. This CDR3 is built from 14 residues. The V and J ends lost 5 bases and 12 bases, in that order; junction bases with no gene match: 12. Germline values: CDR1 MDHEN, CDR2 SYDVKM. The CDR3, as DNA: TGTGCCAGCAGTCTCCTAGGGGAGGGAGAGAAGCTGTTTTTT. This translates into CASSLLGEGEKLFF.

DNA for the CDR3: TGTGCCTGGAGTGCGAGTCTCTCTGGGGCCAACGTCCTGACTTTC. Its translation: CAWSASLSGANVLTF. The V and J genes are TRBV30 and TRBJ2-6; D gene ambiguous. V lost 1 base, J lost 0 bases, and 7 bases lay in between. The CDR3 runs 15 residues. Per the germline V gene, CDR1 is GTSNPN and CDR2 is SVGIG (reference sequence).